This TCR beta chain came from a study of blood T cell repertoires in COVID-19. Germline CDR1 reads PRHDT; CDR2 reads FYEKMQ (reference sequence). Losses at the gene ends were 4 bases for V and 0 bases for J; bases not matched to a gene: 9. The CDR3 runs 18 residues. Participants reported their clinical history, and cohort assignment relied on those reports. The authors' processing: Cell counts per sample came from amplifying reference gene primers. Repertoires were generated with immunoSEQ multiplex PCR, while TCRdb's copy carries only in-frame clones and drops some. The V and J calls and clone size come from that table; D and trimming were worked out from the DNA. The table lists some 150,000 clones, 86% of them singletons, with approximately 4.5% in the top ten.

The TCR comes from a man aged 45-65 years who had recovered from COVID-19. The chain couples TRBV13 to TRBJ1-5; TRBD1 matches at 10 bases. Sequencing was performed on PBMCs or T cells enriched from blood (not recorded which). This chain's CDR3 is CASSSRRDRGYSNQPQHF. In DNA form, the CDR3 reads TGTGCCAGCAGCTCACGACGGGACAGGGGTTATAGCAATCAGCCCCAGCATTTT.